Listed below are T cell receptor beta chains from one sample, sequenced in a study of Graves' ophthalmopathy and Graves' hyperthyroidism. TCRdb passed the multiplex PCR reads through MiXCR, listing each CDR3 protein once. Of 360,000 or so distinct CDR3 sequences in the sample, around 19% are singletons; the top ten hold roughly 1.5%. Sequenced material: peripheral blood. Receptor source: a woman aged 18-30 years with Graves' ophthalmopathy. Both conserved end residues are part of each CDR3. D genes are given only for firm matches. Rows may omit the clone size; those that give it use once, few, many or a size class.

>.|TRBJ2-7|14|TRBV10-3|many
TGTGCCATCAGTGAGACCGGGGCTCCTAGAAAGCAGTACTTC
CAISETGAPRKQYF
>TRBD1|TRBJ1-5|15|TRBV20-1|many
TGCAGTGCTAGGGGCGAGGGACAGATGAGTCAGCCCCAGCATTTT
CSARGEGQMSQPQHF
>TRBD2|TRBJ2-7|15|TRBV2|.
TGTGCCAGCAGAGGGGGACTAGCGGGAGTTGGAGAGCAGTACTTC
CASRGGLAGVGEQYF
>TRBD2|TRBJ2-1|14|TRBV30|.
TGTGCCTGGAGTTGGTCTAGCGGGAGGAATGAGCAGTTCTTC
CAWSWSSGRNEQFF
>.|TRBJ2-5|17|TRBV5-1|many
TGCGCCAGCAGCTTTGGGGGAGGAGCCTACATCCAAGAGACCCAGTACTTC
CASSFGGGAYIQETQYF
>.|TRBJ2-4|15|TRBV12-3/TRBV12-4|many
TGTGCCAGCAGTTTTCGGACGGAGGCCAAAAACATTCAGTACTTC
CASSFRTEAKNIQYF
>.|TRBJ2-7|14|TRBV27|.
TGTGCCAGCGCACCCCGGACAGCCTCATACGAGCAGTACTTC
CASAPRTASYEQYF
>TRBD2|TRBJ2-4|16|TRBV7-2|.
TGTGCCACCACCGGGTCTAGCGGGAGGTCGGAAAACATTCAGTACTTC
CATTGSSGRSENIQYF
>.|TRBJ2-7|13|TRBV28|many
TGTGCCTCTCTCCCCCTCAGGGGTTACGAGCAGTACTTC
CASLPLRGYEQYF
>.|TRBJ2-7|13|TRBV7-2|many
TGTGCCAGCAGCTTAGAAGAGTCCCGCGAGCAGTACTTC
CASSLEESREQYF
>.|TRBJ1-5|17|TRBV6-2/TRBV6-3|few
TGTGCCAGCAGTTACCCATCGGGCGGTTATAGCAATCAGCCCCAGCATTTT
CASSYPSGGYSNQPQHF
>.|TRBJ1-2|14|TRBV12-3/TRBV12-4|.
TGTGCCAGCAGTTTAGGCCAGGGGAGCTATGGCTACACCTTC
CASSLGQGSYGYTF
>.|TRBJ2-4|15|TRBV20-1|many
TGCAGTGCTAGAGATCTATCCGAGGCCAAAAACATTCAGTACTTC
CSARDLSEAKNIQYF
>TRBD2|TRBJ2-7|13|TRBV10-3|.
TGTGCCATCAGTGAGACAGCGGGAGCCGAGCAGTACTTC
CAISETAGAEQYF
>.|TRBJ2-2|19|TRBV2|many
TGTGCCAGCAGTGAACGGTGGCCCCAAGGCCAAATTTACCCCGGGGAGCTGTTTTTT
CASSERWPQGQIYPGELFF
>.|TRBJ1-1|13|TRBV6-1|.
TGTGCCAGCAGTGAGAGGCAGGCGGATCAAGCTTTCTTT
CASSERQADQAFF
>.|TRBJ1-5|15|TRBV28|.
TGTGCCAGCAGTTTATTTCGGACAGGCAATCAGCCCCAGCATTTT
CASSLFRTGNQPQHF
>TRBD1|TRBJ1-1|13|TRBV7-9|many
TGTGCCAGCACGACAGGGGTAGTTACTGAAGCTTTCTTT
CASTTGVVTEAFF
>.|TRBJ1-1|13|TRBV18|few
TGTGCCAGCTCGATGGGAGAGGGGACTGAAGCTTTCTTT
CASSMGEGTEAFF
>.|TRBJ2-7|14|TRBV7-2|many
TGTGCCAGCAGCTTAGCCCCTCAGGGTGAGGCTCCGTACTTC
CASSLAPQGEAPYF
>.|TRBJ1-5|14|TRBV12-3/TRBV12-4|many
TGTGCCAGCAGCAAAACAGGTAGCAATCGGCCCCAGCATTTT
CASSKTGSNRPQHF
>TRBD1|TRBJ1-5|15|TRBV28|many
TGTGCCAGCGCAATCAACAGGGGCTTCAATCAGCCCCAGCATTTT
CASAINRGFNQPQHF
>TRBD1|TRBJ2-5|16|TRBV24-1|many
TGTGCCACCAGTGATCACCGGGACAGGATCCGAGAGACCCAGTACTTC
CATSDHRDRIRETQYF
>.|TRBJ2-7|11|TRBV6-1|many
TGTGCCAGCAGTCTTGGACAGCGAGAGTACTTC
CASSLGQREYF
>.|TRBJ2-7|17|TRBV4-1|.
TGCGCCAGCAGCCAAGAAGTGCGCAGCGGAGCGTGGGGCGAGCAGTACTTC
CASSQEVRSGAWGEQYF
>.|TRBJ1-1|16|TRBV5-1|many
TGCGCCAGCAGCATGGGCAGGGGACTCATGAACACTGAAGCTTTCTTT
CASSMGRGLMNTEAFF
>TRBD1|TRBJ2-5|16|TRBV7-9|.
TGTGCCAGCAGCTTAGCGACAGGGGGCCACCAAGAGACCCAGTACTTC
CASSLATGGHQETQYF
>.|TRBJ2-2|16|TRBV7-2|many
TGTGCCAGCAGCTCGCCCCGGTCCCTCCATCCCGGGGAGCTGTTTTTT
CASSSPRSLHPGELFF
>.|TRBJ2-7|15|TRBV11-2|many
TGTGCCAGCAGCTTAGAGGCCGGCTTCCCTCCTGAGCGGTACTTC
CASSLEAGFPPERYF